The next 13 T cell receptor beta chains were all read from a single sample in a study of blood T cell repertoires in COVID-19. Sequencing was performed with immunoSEQ multiplex PCR; in TCRdb, only in-frame clones are kept and a portion is missing. The sample includes 150,000 or so clones, approximately 83% of them seen just once. Sequences were obtained from peripheral blood. These receptors all come from a woman aged 55-75 years with COVID-19, enrolled during active disease.

The genes are TRBV2 and TRBJ1-2; D remains unclear. V gave up 7 bases and J gave up 4 bases, with 10 bases separating them. The germline V gene has CDR1 SNHLY and CDR2 FYNNEI. This CDR3 contains 12 residues. DNA for the CDR3: TGTGCCAGCAAGGCGTCGGGCTATGGCTACACCTTC. Encoded protein: CASKASGYGYTF.

Only one count was recorded for this clone. The chain combines TRBV19 with TRBJ1-5; 9 nucleotides agree with TRBD1. The CDR3 is 16 residues long. Germline-derived CDR1 and CDR2 are LNHDA and SQIVND (reference sequence). The junction had 7 bases not matched to a gene; V was cut back by 3 bases and J by 4 bases. The CDR3 DNA is TGTGCCAGTAGTATCGGGTTGACAGGGGGTAATCAGCCCCAGCATTTT. It encodes CASSIGLTGGNQPQHF. The variable domain in full, completed from reference TRBV19 and TRBJ1-5, reads DGGITQSPKYLFRKEGQNVTLSCEQNLNHDAMYWYRQDPGQGLRLIYYSQIVNDFQKGDIAEGYSVSREKKESFPLTVTSAQKNPTAFYLCASSIGLTGGNQPQHFGDGTRLSIL.

The V call is TRBV18, the J call TRBJ1-1; unclear D gene. Trimming took off 1 base at V and 1 base at J, with 7 bases between the two ends. Germline values: CDR1 KGHSH, CDR2 LQKENI. This CDR3 region has 14 residues. CDR3 loop: CASSPLEWNTEAFF. The CDR3 DNA reads as TGTGCCAGCTCACCACTGGAGTGGAACACTGAAGCTTTCTTT.

In its sample, this clone was seen once. This rearrangement joins TRBV6-6 to TRBJ1-2, with D tentatively TRBD1 (5 bases). This CDR3 comprises 16 residues. Per germline, CDR1 MNHNY and CDR2 SVGAGI (reference sequence). The germline V and J ends were trimmed by 6 bases and 5 bases, with 22 bases remaining between them. CDR3 residues: CASRGPGPLEGYGYTF. CDR3 coding DNA: TGTGCCAGCAGGGGGCCAGGGCCGCTGGAAGGGTATGGCTACACCTTC.

The chain couples TRBV5-4 to TRBJ1-6; TRBD1 matches at 8 bases. This CDR3 spans 16 amino acids. V gave up 0 bases and J gave up 5 bases; unmatched junction bases: 4. Germline CDR1 is SGHNT and CDR2 is YYREEE (reference sequence). The CDR3 protein is CASSLALGQDNSPLHF. The CDR3, as DNA: TGTGCCAGCAGCTTGGCTTTGGGACAGGATAATTCACCCCTCCACTTT.

This rearrangement joins TRBV29-1 to TRBJ1-2, with 8 nucleotides matching TRBD1. This CDR3 spans 15 amino acids. Germline CDR1 SQVTM, CDR2 ANQGSEA. J gave up 5 bases and V 7 bases, and 15 bases lay outside the gene matches. The CDR3 DNA is TGCAGCGCGGGAAAGGCAGGGGGCGCATTTTATGGCTACACCTTC. Its protein product is CSAGKAGGAFYGYTF.

This clone occurred a few times. The V and J genes are TRBV7-9 and TRBJ1-2, with a tentative D call TRBD1 (5 bases). V lost 5 bases to trimming and J lost 3 bases, with 13 bases between them. The CDR3 is made up of 14 amino acids. The germline CDR1 and CDR2 sequences are SEHNR and FQNEAQ (reference sequence). Here the CDR3 DNA reads TGTGCCAGCAGCCCCGCGGGAGGGGACTATGGCTACACCTTC. Protein product: CASSPAGGDYGYTF.

The chain carries TRBV6-6 and TRBJ2-2; 9 bases match TRBD2. V was pared by 7 bases and J by 3 bases, with 6 bases of the junction left unmatched. CDR1 and CDR2 from the germline V gene are MNHNY and SVGAGI (reference sequence). The CDR3 has 15 residues. The CDR3 loop reads CASTHLAGYTGELFF. CDR3 DNA sequence: TGTGCCAGCACCCACCTAGCGGGGTACACCGGGGAGCTGTTTTTT.

This clone was detected only a few times. The chain has TRBV3-1 (or the pseudogene TRBV3-2) and TRBJ1-2, with D perhaps TRBD1 (6 bases). This CDR3 contains 14 residues. Germline-derived CDR1 and CDR2 are LGHDT and YNNKEL (reference sequence). V lost 2 bases, J lost 4 bases, and 11 bases lay in between. CDR3 bases: TGTGCCAGCAGCCAATCCAGGGGCGGCTATGGCTACACCTTC. Amino acids: CASSQSRGGYGYTF.

This chain joins TRBV5-1 and TRBJ1-3; 7 bases are a match to TRBD1. The germline gives CDR1 SGHRS, CDR2 YFSETQ. This CDR3 has 15 residues. J gave up 1 base and V 2 bases, and 3 bases lay outside the gene matches. CDR3 loop: CASSLDRASGNTIYF. Here the CDR3 DNA reads TGCGCCAGCAGCTTAGACAGGGCGTCTGGAAACACCATATATTTT.

The V gene is TRBV7-6, the J gene TRBJ1-2; TRBD1 aligns across 7 bases. The CDR3 contains 15 residues. The germline V gene encodes CDR1 SGHVS and CDR2 FNYEAQ. V shed 5 bases, J shed 8 bases, and the junction held 14 bases outside the gene matches. The DNA of the CDR3 is TGTGCCAGCAGCCGACTAGGGGGCGCCGCGGAAGGCTACACCTTC. Encoded protein: CASSRLGGAAEGYTF.

This rearrangement joins TRBV3-1 (or the pseudogene TRBV3-2) to TRBJ2-1, with D maybe TRBD2 (6 bases). Germline CDR1 reads LGHDT; CDR2 reads YNNKEL (reference sequence). This CDR3 region has 14 residues. Trimming removed 7 bases at V and 10 bases at J, with 20 bases between. The CDR3 protein is CASKPGGSVGEQFF. The CDR3 DNA reads TGTGCCAGCAAACCCGGGGGATCGGTAGGAGAGCAGTTCTTC.

The genes are TRBV11-3 and TRBJ2-7; 12 bases are a match to TRBD2. The V gene's germline CDR1 is SGHNT and CDR2 YENEEA. With 3 bases clipped from V and 7 bases from J, the junction kept 4 bases outside the gene matches. This CDR3 spans 14 amino acids. The CDR3 protein is CASSLTSGSWEQYF. DNA for the CDR3: TGTGCCAGCAGCTTGACTAGCGGGAGTTGGGAGCAGTACTTC. Together with reference TRBV11-3 and TRBJ2-7, the CDR3 gives the full variable domain: EAGVVQSPRYKIIEKKQPVAFWCNPISGHNTLYWYLQNLGQGPELLIRYENEEAVDDSQLPKDRFSAERLKGVDSTLKIQPAELGDSAVYLCASSLTSGSWEQYFGPGTRLTVT.